This TCR beta chain derives from a study of blood T cell repertoires in COVID-19 (dated by TCRdb to the early 2020s). As for the study more broadly: Collaborator samples came from the United States, Italy and Spain and covered acute and convalescent phases of COVID-19. Where HLA class I and class II types were available, the types were taken from metadata supplied by the sample provider, not from assay-based typing. The repertoires were made available in a free public database intended to serve as a resource for research on the immune response to SARS-CoV-2. Samples came from the ongoing ImmuneRACE study (first 160 participants) plus 1,254 subjects from 6 global collaborators. The dataset comprised deeply sampled blood TCRbeta repertoires from subjects exposed to, actively infected with, or recovered from COVID-19. The prospective study material was composed of cDNA or gDNA derived from T cells, B-cell-depleted T cells, or PBMCs. Sample metadata almost always included a de-identified subject ID, COVID-19 status, age in years and sex. The paper's findings and limits, for the study overall: Clinical and demographic metadata were provided uncurated, with the amount varying by source and participant.

Regarding this clone: Its antigen specificity is not known. No per-base quality is available; no much larger clone lies one base away.

Whole blood was collected in K2EDTA tubes by collaborating institutions according to the institutions' own protocols. For TCRbeta analysis, collaborator samples were shipped as frozen whole blood, as isolated PBMCs, or as DNA extracted from either sample type. The immunoSEQ Assay, a bias-controlled multiplex PCR, was used to amplify TCRbeta CDR3 regions from genomic DNA. The published analysis was carried out like this. The number of nucleated cells in each sample was estimated from the amplification of reference gene primers within the assay. Sequence reads were collapsed and filtered to measure the absolute abundance of every unique TCRbeta CDR3 rearrangement. For each sample, productive Simpson clonality was calculated as the square root of Simpson's diversity index over productive rearrangements. Sourced from immuneACCESS, this table was stored by TCRdb with only in-frame sequences that have V and J called. A share of the clones is absent; for the studies checked, an unresolved V gene accounts for under half, and the remainder has no known explanation. Clonal size and the V and J genes are those of that table, whereas D and trimming came from the DNA. The sample has around 18,000 clones on record, nearly 90% of them singletons. About 13% of the sample goes to the ten largest clones.

A distance of 6 bases separates the germline ends of V and J, which lose 5 bases and 4 bases respectively. CDR1 is given as DFQATT and CDR2 as SNEGSKA, both from the germline V gene (reference sequence). There are 11 amino acids in the CDR3, from cysteine to phenylalanine inclusive. Only CDR3 DNA remains: 33 bases, in frame from the first base. The chain is made from TRBV20-1 and TRBJ2-1; no D segment can be confidently identified. The clonotype was recovered from a man aged 55 to 69 with active COVID-19. Sequenced sample: peripheral blood. CDR3 region: CSAQLYNEQFF. In nucleotides, the sequence is TGCAGTGCTCAGTTGTACAATGAGCAGTTCTTC.